A single sample gave rise to the 23 T cell receptor beta chains below, sequenced in a study of T cell responses to AZD1222 COVID-19 vaccine. The table came from immunoSEQ multiplex PCR; TCRdb's copy has only in-frame clones and leaves some out. Of 95,000 to 100,000 clones in the sample, more than 70% were seen once. Sequencing used peripheral blood, obtained 28 days after the second AZD1222 dose. The source is an adult who received the AZD1222 COVID-19 vaccine.

V gene TRBV12-5 combines with J gene TRBJ2-3, with 9 bases identical to TRBD1. Germline CDR1 is LGHNT and CDR2 is FRNRAP. CDR3 length: 15 residues. V shed 5 bases, J shed 1 base, and the junction held 4 bases outside the gene matches. The CDR3 protein is CASGARDRGTDTQYF. CDR3 DNA sequence: TGTGCTAGTGGTGCCCGGGACAGGGGCACAGATACGCAGTATTTT. The full variable domain, in which reference TRBV12-5 and TRBJ2-3 provide the parts outside the CDR3, is DARVTQTPRHKVTEMGQEVTMRCQPILGHNTVFWYRQTMMQGLELLAYFRNRAPLDDSGMPKDRFSAEMPDATLATLKIQPSEPRDSAVYFCASGARDRGTDTQYFGPGTRLTVL.

The gene calls are TRBV5-1 and TRBJ2-1, with 11 bases aligning to TRBD2. V lost 7 bases, J lost 1 base, and 4 bases stayed unmatched. Looked up from germline, CDR1 is SGHRS and CDR2 is YFSETQ. The CDR3 length is 15 residues. The CDR3 nucleotides read TGCGCCAGCCGCGGGACTAGCGGATCCTACAATGAGCAGTTCTTC. Amino acids: CASRGTSGSYNEQFF.

CDR3 protein: CASSFAAGQGNNSPLHF. CDR3 bases: TGCGCCAGCAGCTTCGCCGCGGGACAGGGGAACAATTCACCCCTCCACTTT. The V gene is TRBV5-1, the J gene TRBJ1-6; 10 bases are shared with TRBD1. This CDR3 has 17 amino acids. CDR1 and CDR2 (germline): SGHRS, YFSETQ. Trimming at V came to 2 bases and at J to 7 bases, leaving 9 bases not matched to a gene.

This clone turned up a few times. This chain links TRBV28 with TRBJ2-3; TRBD2 aligns across 10 bases. Germline trimming cut 4 bases from V and 14 bases from J; bases unmatched to any gene: 6. CDR3 length: 12 amino acids. Per germline, CDR1 MDHEN and CDR2 SYDVKM. The CDR3 DNA follows: TGTGCCAGCAGTTCAGCGGGAGGGCCGTCGTATTTT. This encodes CASSSAGGPSYF.

The V and J genes are TRBV10-3 and TRBJ2-3, with a tentative D call TRBD2 (5 bases). V was pared by 6 bases and J by 1 base, with 11 bases between. Per germline, CDR1 ENHRY and CDR2 SYGVKD. The CDR3 covers 14 residues. CDR3 region: CAIRARERTDTQYF. The CDR3 nucleotides are TGTGCCATCAGAGCGAGGGAACGCACAGATACGCAGTATTTT.

This chain connects TRBV5-1 to TRBJ2-1; 7 nucleotides align to TRBD2. CDR3 length equals 15 residues. The J segment lost 8 bases and the V segment lost 1 base, leaving 9 bases of the junction unmatched. The germline V gene encodes CDR1 SGHRS and CDR2 YFSETQ. As DNA, the CDR3 is TGCGCCAGCAGCTTGAGGACTAGTCGCTTGGATGAGCAGTTCTTC. Its protein product is CASSLRTSRLDEQFF.

This chain links TRBV30 with TRBJ1-1; D is ambiguous. Germline CDR1 reads GTSNPN; CDR2 reads SVGIG (reference sequence). V lost 0 bases, J lost 3 bases, and 8 bases lay in between. CDR3 size: 13 residues. The CDR3 loop reads CAWSVYSDTEAFF. CDR3 nucleotides: TGTGCCTGGAGTGTGTATAGCGACACTGAAGCTTTCTTT.

This chain links TRBV7-2 with TRBJ2-3, with D unclear. V lost 2 bases and J 0 bases, leaving 3 bases between the germline ends. The CDR3 spans 13 residues. Germline V gene sequence: CDR1 SGHTA, CDR2 FQGNSA. As DNA, the CDR3 is TGTGCCAGCAGCTTACCGAGCACAGATACGCAGTATTTT. It codes for CASSLPSTDTQYF.

The genes are TRBV28 and TRBJ1-2, with no clear D. CDR3 length: 11 residues. The germline V gene encodes CDR1 MDHEN and CDR2 SYDVKM. Trimming took off 8 bases at V and 4 bases at J, with 8 bases between the two ends. The CDR3 spells CASGDFYGYTF. The CDR3 DNA reads as TGTGCCAGCGGGGATTTCTATGGCTACACCTTC.

V and J are TRBV18 and TRBJ2-3, with D uncertain. Germline CDR1 KGHSH, CDR2 LQKENI. This CDR3 region has 11 residues. V lost 2 bases and J 6 bases, leaving 3 bases between the germline ends. DNA of the CDR3: TGTGCCAGCTCACCAGGGGATACGCAGTATTTT. This translates into CASSPGDTQYF. Drawing the rest from reference TRBV18 and TRBJ2-3, the complete variable domain is NAGVMQNPRHLVRRRGQEARLRCSPMKGHSHVYWYRQLPEEGLKFMVYLQKENIIDESGMPKERFSAEFPKEGPSILRIQQVVRGDSAAYFCASSPGDTQYFGPGTRLTVL.

The CDR3 region is CASSVAGGTSYEQYF. The CDR3 DNA sequence: TGCGCCAGCAGCGTAGCGGGAGGTACCTCCTACGAGCAGTACTTC. This chain links TRBV5-1 with TRBJ2-7; 10 nucleotides align to TRBD2. V lost 4 bases and J lost 0; bases outside the gene matches: 4. The CDR3 is 15 amino acids. Germline V gene data show CDR1 as SGHRS and CDR2 as YFSETQ.

About this clone itself: The same CDR3 can be traced to other DNA sequences in this sample. This CDR3 is CASSLQGTEAFF. The CDR3, as DNA: TGTGCCAGCAGTCTCCAGGGAACTGAAGCTTTCTTT. The J gene is TRBJ1-1, the V gene TRBV28; D is possibly TRBD1 (5 bases). V lost 5 bases to trimming and J lost 5 bases, with 9 bases between them. Per the germline V gene, CDR1 is MDHEN and CDR2 is SYDVKM. The CDR3 totals 12 residues.

This chain connects TRBV12-5 to TRBJ2-5; TRBD1 is a possible D gene (5 bases). Trimming took 1 base from V and 5 from J, leaving 11 bases between them. Looked up from germline, CDR1 is LGHNT and CDR2 is FRNRAP. The CDR3 length is 14 residues. The CDR3 protein is CASGLGPGWETQYF. The CDR3 region has the DNA TGTGCTAGTGGTTTGGGGCCAGGGTGGGAGACCCAGTACTTC.

This chain connects TRBV11-3 to TRBJ2-3; D gene uncertain. Trimming removed 0 bases at V and 1 base at J, with 8 bases between. The CDR3 is 15 amino acids. Germline values: CDR1 SGHNT, CDR2 YENEEA. The CDR3 region has the DNA TGTGCCAGCAGCTTAGAGGGTCGTCGCACAGATACGCAGTATTTT. It codes for CASSLEGRRTDTQYF.

The chain uses TRBV5-4 and TRBJ1-1, with 11 bases matching TRBD1. The CDR3 loop spans 15 amino acids. V lost 4 bases and J lost 2; bases outside the gene matches: 4. Germline CDR1 reads SGHNT; CDR2 reads YYREEE (reference sequence). The CDR3 here is CASSPGQGANTEAFF. CDR3 nucleotide sequence: TGTGCCAGCAGCCCAGGACAGGGGGCCAACACTGAAGCTTTCTTT.

The J gene is TRBJ1-6, the V gene TRBV9; 9 positions agree with TRBD1. Germline V CDR1 and CDR2: SGDLS, YYNGEE. This CDR3 is 15 amino acids long. The trim removed 3 bases at V and 7 bases at J, leaving 5 bases unmatched. The CDR3 sequence is CASSGKGTGNSPLHF. The CDR3 DNA follows: TGTGCCAGCAGCGGGAAAGGGACAGGGAATTCACCCCTCCACTTT.

The rearrangement uses TRBV5-1 and TRBJ2-2, with D maybe TRBD1 (5 bases). Trimming removed 0 bases at V and 5 bases at J, with 14 bases between. The CDR3 is 16 amino acids. Germline V gene lookup returns CDR1 SGHRS and CDR2 YFSETQ. The CDR3 protein is CASSLVVGARTGELFF. CDR3 in DNA: TGCGCCAGCAGCTTGGTTGTAGGGGCTAGGACCGGGGAGCTGTTTTTT.

In this sample, this clone turned up once. This chain connects TRBV6-5 to TRBJ2-7, with D hard to call. The length of the CDR3 is 14 residues. V dropped 2 bases and J dropped 2 bases, with 10 bases sitting between them. In germline, CDR1 is MNHEY, CDR2 SVGAGI. Written as DNA, the CDR3 is TGTGCCAGCAGTTACGATGGTCAGACCTACGAGCAGTACTTC. Its translation: CASSYDGQTYEQYF.

The V call is TRBV7-2, the J call TRBJ2-7; D possibly corresponds to TRBD2 (7 bases). Trimming took 6 bases from V and 0 from J, leaving 15 bases between them. CDR3 length: 15 amino acids. CDR1 and CDR2 from the germline V gene are SGHTA and FQGNSA. The CDR3 DNA sequence: TGTGCCAGCAGGAGGGGGGGAACATTCTCCTACGAGCAGTACTTC. Protein product: CASRRGGTFSYEQYF.

In its sample, this clone was seen a few times. CDR3: CASSLGGNHVGELFF. Here the CDR3 DNA reads TGTGCCAGCAGTTTGGGGGGAAACCATGTCGGGGAGCTGTTTTTT. The chain recombines TRBV28 with TRBJ2-2, with a weak D call TRBD2 (6 bases). Germline CDR1 is MDHEN and CDR2 is SYDVKM. V was trimmed by 3 bases and J by 7 bases, leaving 15 bases between them. CDR3 size: 15 residues.

CDR3 bases: TGTGCCAGCAGCCGCCGAGGGGGGCCTGGAAACACCATATATTTT. This codes for CASSRRGGPGNTIYF. The genes are TRBV3-1 (or the pseudogene TRBV3-2) and TRBJ1-3; maybe TRBD1 (6 bases). Germline lookup yields CDR1 LGHDT and CDR2 YNNKEL (reference sequence). V was clipped by 4 bases and J by 2 bases, with 12 bases between them. The CDR3 is made up of 15 amino acids.

V usage is TRBV6-1 and J usage is TRBJ1-4, with a possible D match to TRBD1 (5 bases). Germline values: CDR1 MNHNS, CDR2 SASEGT. Trimming took off 2 bases at V and 3 bases at J, with 10 bases between the two ends. This CDR3 comprises 15 residues. The CDR3 DNA is TGTGCCAGCAGTGAACAGACAGCCTCTAATGAAAAACTGTTTTTT. This sequence encodes CASSEQTASNEKLFF.

The J gene is TRBJ1-5, the V gene TRBV3-1 (or the pseudogene TRBV3-2); TRBD1 aligns across 7 bases. There are 13 residues in the CDR3. The V segment lost 5 bases and the J segment 6 bases; nucleotides outside the gene matches: 4. Germline V CDR1 and CDR2: LGHDT, YNNKEL (reference sequence). CDR3 DNA: TGTGCCAGCAGCGCCACAGGGGCTCAGCCCCAGCATTTT. Translation: CASSATGAQPQHF.